The 25 T cell receptor beta chains below were found in one sample sequenced in a study of CD8 T cells in ankylosing spondylitis. TCRdb processed the 5' RACE reads anew with MiXCR; each CDR3 protein has one entry. The sample has 250,000 or so distinct CDR3 sequences, 18% seen once. Sequenced material: blood, either unsorted or a sorted T cell fraction (not recorded which). The receptors were sampled from a male donor with ankylosing spondylitis or in good health (not recorded which).

This sequence joins TRBV6-5 and TRBJ2-1; tentative D call: TRBD2 (6 bases). The V and J ends lost 4 bases and 8 bases respectively, with 12 bases between them. Germline V gene data show CDR1 as MNHEY and CDR2 as SVGAGI. The CDR3 runs 13 residues. CDR3 sequence reads: CASSLRERDEQFF. CDR3 in DNA: TGTGCCAGCAGTTTACGGGAGAGGGATGAGCAGTTCTTC.

This chain connects TRBV5-1 to TRBJ2-7, with 9 bases identical to TRBD2. The CDR3 spans 16 residues. V was pared by 0 bases and J by 3 bases, with 7 bases of the junction left unmatched. The V gene's germline CDR1 is SGHRS and CDR2 YFSETQ. Here the CDR3 reads CASSLGAGGPIYEQYF. CDR3 nucleotides: TGCGCCAGCAGCTTGGGGGCGGGAGGGCCGATCTACGAGCAGTACTTC.

The table lists this clonotype with a few counts. The CDR3 DNA is TGTGCCAGCAGCTTGGCGCCGGCCCGCTCCTACAATGAGCAGTTCTTC. It translates to CASSLAPARSYNEQFF. J is TRBJ2-1 and V is TRBV5-6; D is unresolved. This CDR3 spans 16 amino acids. The V gene's germline CDR1 is SGHDT and CDR2 YYEEEE. Trimming removed 0 bases from V and 0 bases from J, with 10 bases in between.

This clonotype was picked up a small number of times. The chain employs TRBV6-5 and TRBJ2-7; D not certain. Germline-derived CDR1 and CDR2 are MNHEY and SVGAGI. V dropped 2 bases and J dropped 3 bases, with 11 bases sitting between them. This CDR3 comprises 14 residues. The CDR3 DNA follows: TGTGCCAGCAGTTACGATGGGCGCTACTACGAGCAGTACTTC. As protein: CASSYDGRYYEQYF.

This clonotype showed up just a few times. V and J are TRBV27 and TRBJ2-7, with 7 bases identical to TRBD1. Losses at the gene ends were 7 bases for V and 2 bases for J; bases not matched to a gene: 2. The CDR3 extends over 12 amino acids. CDR1 and CDR2 from the germline V gene are MNHEY and SMNVEV (reference sequence). The CDR3 DNA reads TGTGCCAGCATGACAGGGACCTACGAGCAGTACTTC. Translating it yields CASMTGTYEQYF.

The chain employs TRBV4-1 and TRBJ1-2; 7 bases map to TRBD1. This CDR3 has 15 residues. Germline V lookup: CDR1 MGHRA, CDR2 YSYEKL. Trimming took 0 bases from V and 4 from J; bases not matched to a gene: 5. The CDR3 bases are TGCGCCAGCAGCCAAGAACAGACAGGGTCCTATGGCTACACCTTC. Protein sequence: CASSQEQTGSYGYTF.

The chain carries TRBV5-1 and TRBJ2-1, with D maybe TRBD2 (6 bases). This CDR3 spans 11 amino acids. Germline V gives CDR1 SGHRS, CDR2 YFSETQ. V lost 7 bases and J 7 bases, leaving 9 bases between the germline ends. CDR3 in DNA: TGCGCCAGCGCTGGGGGGAATGAGCAGTTCTTC. Translation gives CASAGGNEQFF.

In this sample, this clonotype turned up many times. This rearrangement joins TRBV6-5 to TRBJ1-6, with D possibly TRBD1 on 5 matching bases. The CDR3 covers 13 residues. The ends were cut back, 2 bases at V and 10 bases at J, with 9 bases in the middle. Per germline, CDR1 MNHEY and CDR2 SVGAGI. DNA for the CDR3: TGTGCCAGCAGTTACGAACGGGACTCACCCCTCCACTTT. It yields the protein CASSYERDSPLHF.

This clonotype was seen ten or more times. This chain joins TRBV4-3 and TRBJ1-1; D not resolved. The V and J ends lost 0 bases and 3 bases respectively, with 2 bases between them. The germline CDR1 and CDR2 sequences are LGHNA and YSLEER. The CDR3 has 12 residues. The CDR3 DNA sequence: TGCGCCAGCAGCCAAGATGACACTGAAGCTTTCTTT. It specifies CASSQDDTEAFF.

The V and J genes are TRBV7-9 and TRBJ2-7; D could derive from TRBD1 or TRBD2 (5 bases each). Trimming took 0 bases from V and 4 from J, leaving 16 bases between them. The CDR3 is 16 amino acids. Germline CDR1 is SEHNR and CDR2 is FQNEAQ (reference sequence). The CDR3 region has the DNA TGTGCCAGCAGCTTAGCCTCGGGACCTCTTGCTTACGAGCAGTACTTC. As protein: CASSLASGPLAYEQYF.

The rearrangement links TRBV9 to TRBJ2-6; TRBD1 agrees at 7 bases. The CDR3 runs 17 residues. The germline gives CDR1 SGDLS, CDR2 YYNGEE. Germline trimming cut 3 bases from V and 0 bases from J; bases unmatched to any gene: 6. The CDR3 is CASSAGGRISGANVLTF. DNA of the CDR3: TGTGCCAGCAGCGCAGGGGGACGGATCTCTGGGGCCAACGTCCTGACTTTC.

The chain combines TRBV20-1 with TRBJ2-7; 10 nucleotides agree with TRBD2. From germline, CDR1 is DFQATT and CDR2 SNEGSKA (reference sequence). This CDR3 has 18 residues. The J segment lost 3 bases and the V segment lost 3 bases, leaving 17 bases of the junction unmatched. CDR3 residues: CSASTPGTSAFLGYEQYF. The CDR3 DNA reads TGCAGTGCTAGTACGCCTGGGACTAGCGCCTTTTTGGGCTACGAGCAGTACTTC.

This clonotype has ten or more counts. J is TRBJ2-5 and V is TRBV29-1; 13 bases are shared with TRBD2. This CDR3 has 13 residues. The V and J ends lost 8 bases and 7 bases, in that order; junction bases with no gene match: 7. Germline CDR1 SQVTM, CDR2 ANQGSEA. Here the CDR3 DNA reads TGCAGCATACTAGCGGGAGGGCTCGGGACCCAGTACTTC. Translating gives CSILAGGLGTQYF.

V is TRBV18 and J is TRBJ1-2; D ambiguous. The CDR3 consists of 15 residues. The V and J ends lost 2 bases and 4 bases respectively, with 14 bases between them. Per the germline V gene, CDR1 is KGHSH and CDR2 is LQKENI. Here the CDR3 reads CASSPWGGPFYGYTF. In nucleotides, the CDR3 is TGTGCCAGCTCACCATGGGGAGGGCCGTTCTATGGCTACACCTTC.

This clonotype was detected a few times. The J gene is TRBJ2-7, the V gene TRBV12-3 or TRBV12-4; no definite D call. V lost 3 bases, J lost 5 bases, and 11 bases lay in between. This CDR3 has 13 residues. This CDR3 is CASSFVGFDEQYF. The CDR3 DNA reads TGTGCCAGCAGTTTTGTAGGGTTCGACGAGCAGTACTTC.

The V call is TRBV3-1, the J call TRBJ1-4, with 9 bases lining up with TRBD1. This CDR3 region has 16 residues. Trimming cost V 3 bases and J 7 bases; bases outside gene matches: 9. Per germline, CDR1 LGHDT and CDR2 YNNKEL (reference sequence). In nucleotides, the CDR3 is TGTGCCAGCAGCCAGCCCCCGGGACAGGGAGGTGAAAAACTGTTTTTT. Amino acids: CASSQPPGQGGEKLFF. The full variable domain, rest sourced from reference TRBV3-1 and TRBJ1-4, is DTAVSQTPKYLVTQMGNDKSIKCEQNLGHDTMYWYKQDSKKFLKIMFSYNNKELIINETVPNRFSPKSPDKAHLNLHINSLELGDSAVYFCASSQPPGQGGEKLFFGSGTQLSVL.

This chain links TRBV29-1 with TRBJ2-5, with TRBD1 matching over 8 bases. The CDR3 length is 15 residues. Looked up from germline, CDR1 is SQVTM and CDR2 is ANQGSEA. With V trimmed by 0 bases and J by 7 bases, 10 bases remained unmatched. The CDR3 loop reads CSVEDLQGTGVTQYF. Written as DNA, the CDR3 is TGCAGCGTTGAAGATCTTCAAGGGACAGGTGTGACCCAGTACTTC.

The chain links TRBV28 to TRBJ2-7; 7 positions agree with TRBD2. The V segment lost 1 base and the J segment 1 base; nucleotides outside the gene matches: 4. The CDR3 length is 15 residues. CDR1 is MDHEN, CDR2 SYDVKM, per germline. The CDR3 here is CASSLLAGRSYEQYF. The CDR3 nucleotides are TGTGCCAGCAGTTTATTGGCCGGGAGGTCCTACGAGCAGTACTTC. Looking up the rest from reference TRBV28 and TRBJ2-7 gives the full variable domain: DVKVTQSSRYLVKRTGEKVFLECVQDMDHENMFWYRQDPGLGLRLIYFSYDVKMKEKGDIPEGYSVSREKKERFSLILESASTNQTSMYLCASSLLAGRSYEQYFGPGTRLTVT.

The chain employs TRBV7-9 and TRBJ1-3; 7 bases line up with TRBD1. The germline CDR1 and CDR2 sequences are SEHNR and FQNEAQ (reference sequence). The length of the CDR3 is 16 residues. Unmatched junction bases numbered 12, after V lost 10 bases and J lost 0 bases. This chain's CDR3 is CATMDRPGGSGNTIYF. The CDR3 DNA sequence: TGTGCCACCATGGACAGGCCCGGGGGCTCTGGAAACACCATATATTTT. Complete variable domain (other parts from reference TRBV7-9 and TRBJ1-3): DTGVSQNPRHKITKRGQNVTFRCDPISEHNRLYWYRQTLGQGPEFLTYFQNEAQLEKSRLLSDRFSAERPKGSFSTLEIQRTEQGDSAMYLCATMDRPGGSGNTIYFGEGSWLTVV.

This clonotype was counted ten times or more. The chain uses TRBV4-3 and TRBJ2-7, with D perhaps matching TRBD2 (6 bases). The CDR3 has 16 amino acids. V gave up 0 bases and J gave up 6 bases, with 18 bases separating them. In germline, CDR1 is LGHNA, CDR2 YSLEER. The CDR3 DNA reads TGCGCCAGCAGCCAAGATCGCCTGGGCCCCGGGGGCGAGCAGTACTTC. This translates into CASSQDRLGPGGEQYF.

The V and J genes are TRBV6-2 or TRBV6-3 and TRBJ1-1; D gene uncertain. V was trimmed by 7 bases and J by 0 bases, leaving 18 bases between them. CDR1 and CDR2 (germline): MNHEY, SVGEGT. The CDR3 spans 16 residues. The CDR3 DNA reads as TGTGCCAGCAACCCTCGCTTGGATCCCATGAACACTGAAGCTTTCTTT. This sequence encodes CASNPRLDPMNTEAFF.

Ten or more counts support this clonotype. The V gene is TRBV29-1, the J gene TRBJ2-2; possibly TRBD1 for D (6 bases). Germline V CDR1 and CDR2: SQVTM, ANQGSEA. The length of the CDR3 is 15 residues. With 6 bases removed from V and 2 bases from J, the gap between germline ends came to 16 bases. The CDR3 DNA reads as TGCAGCGTAGCAGGGGAAATGGCCAACACCGGGGAGCTGTTTTTT. Translating gives CSVAGEMANTGELFF.

The sample holds a few counts of this clonotype. The chain recombines TRBV27 with TRBJ2-2; D possibly uses TRBD1 or TRBD2 (5 bases each). V was trimmed by 1 base and J by 2 bases, leaving 11 bases between them. CDR1 is MNHEY, CDR2 SMNVEV, per germline (reference sequence). The CDR3 runs 16 residues. DNA of the CDR3: TGTGCCAGCAGTTTATATTTAGGGACCAACACCGGGGAGCTGTTTTTT. Its translation: CASSLYLGTNTGELFF.

At least ten counts were recorded for this clonotype. The rearrangement joins TRBV29-1 to TRBJ2-1; D is perhaps TRBD1 or TRBD2 (5 bases each). Deletions cut 6 bases from V and 6 bases from J, with 18 bases between. There are 14 residues in the CDR3. Germline values: CDR1 SQVTM, CDR2 ANQGSEA. The CDR3 DNA is TGCAGCGTGGTCTCCGGGACCTCGGTCAATGAGCAGTTCTTC. Protein sequence: CSVVSGTSVNEQFF.

The CDR3 DNA reads TGCGCCAGCAGCCACTCCCCCGGGACCGAGACCGGGGAGCTGTTTTTT. Translated: CASSHSPGTETGELFF. The rearrangement links TRBV4-1 to TRBJ2-2, with D perhaps TRBD1 or TRBD2 (5 bases each). The germline CDR1 and CDR2 sequences are MGHRA and YSYEKL. The CDR3 consists of 16 residues. The ends were cut back, 3 bases at V and 5 bases at J, with 16 bases in the middle.